One TCR beta chain is described in this entry. Its antigen is unidentified. At one end the junction does not follow the germline gene, possibly because of a read error. The data were produced by immunoSEQ multiplex PCR, yet TCRdb's version contains in-frame clones alone and is incomplete. The sample records some 93,000 clones, 78% being singletons. The sample comes from a study of PD-1 blockade in classical Hodgkin lymphoma. Broader study findings: The causes of the repertoire differences, possibly disease activity or prior therapy, remain undefined. By cycle point C4D1, TCR diversity had risen significantly in CD4+ cells (but not CD8+ cells). In newly diagnosed patients, baseline TCR diversity was reportedly below that of healthy donors.

Germline V gene lookup returns CDR1 SSHAT and CDR2 FNYEAQ (reference sequence). The CDR3 has 16 residues. Time point described: cycle 4 day 1 (C4D1), after less than 7 weeks of nivolumab. Every one of the patients relapsed after autologous stem cell transplantation (brentuximab vedotin exposure was variable). The receptor was derived from a human donor with classical Hodgkin lymphoma. The genes are TRBV7-7 and TRBJ2-1; 12 bases are a match to TRBD2. Sequencing used peripheral blood mononuclear cells (PBMCs), obtained before the fourth cycle of nivolumab. This chain's CDR3 is CASSLGTSGSNREQFF. The CDR3 DNA reads TGTGCTAGCAGCTTAGGGACTAGCGGGTCCAATCGGGAGCAGTTCTTC.